Below, 9 T cell receptor beta chains from the same sample are listed, as sequenced in a study of blood T cell repertoires in COVID-19. TCRdb's table, derived via immunoSEQ multiplex PCR, lists solely in-frame clones and lacks some. This table has nearly 350,000 clones, about nine tenths appearing once. Sequences were obtained from peripheral blood. The receptors stem from a woman in her 70s with COVID-19, enrolled during active disease.

The chain uses TRBV7-2 and TRBJ1-2; 7 bases agree with TRBD1. Trimming took 1 base from V and 6 from J; bases not matched to a gene: 14. The CDR3 is 17 amino acids. The germline V gene encodes CDR1 SGHTA and CDR2 FQGNSA. The CDR3 DNA sequence: TGTGCCAGCAGCTTAGAACGTCGCTGGGACAGCGTGGATGGCTACACCTTC. It specifies CASSLERRWDSVDGYTF.

The V call is TRBV29-1, the J call TRBJ1-1, with 11 bases matching TRBD1. Germline-derived CDR1 and CDR2 are SQVTM and ANQGSEA. Trimming removed 7 bases from V and 11 bases from J; junction bases left unmatched: 9. This CDR3 has 12 amino acids. The CDR3 DNA reads as TGCAGCGGGGGACAGGGGGATTCTGTGGCTTTCTTT. Its translation is CSGGQGDSVAFF.

This chain joins TRBV4-3 and TRBJ2-3, with D maybe TRBD2 (6 bases). Trimming took off 4 bases at V and 5 bases at J, with 13 bases between the two ends. The CDR3 has 14 residues. The germline V gene encodes CDR1 LGHNA and CDR2 YSLEER. The CDR3 bases are TGCGCCAGCAGCCTCGGAGGGGCGGTAGATACGCAGTATTTT. The encoded protein is CASSLGGAVDTQYF.

This chain links TRBV28 with TRBJ1-2, with 8 bases matching TRBD1. The CDR3 spans 17 residues. The junction had 10 bases not matched to a gene; V was cut back by 4 bases and J by 0 bases. Looked up from germline, CDR1 is MDHEN and CDR2 is SYDVKM. The CDR3 sequence is CASSSRAGGISNYGYTF. The CDR3 DNA reads as TGTGCCAGCAGTTCCCGGGCAGGGGGCATCTCTAACTATGGCTACACCTTC.

The chain employs TRBV27 and TRBJ2-3; 7 positions match TRBD1. CDR1 is MNHEY and CDR2 is SMNVEV in the germline V gene (reference sequence). The CDR3 is 13 amino acids. J was trimmed by 7 bases and V by 6 bases; bases with no gene match: 7. This CDR3 reads CASRSGDSYTQYF. The CDR3 nucleotides are TGTGCCAGCAGGTCTGGGGACAGCTATACGCAGTATTTT.

The gene calls are TRBV2 and TRBJ1-5, with 7 bases identical to TRBD1. J was trimmed by 7 bases and V by 4 bases; bases with no gene match: 4. The CDR3 loop spans 13 amino acids. Germline lookup yields CDR1 SNHLY and CDR2 FYNNEI. CDR3 sequence (DNA): TGTGCCAGCAGTGGATTAGGGGGCCAGCCCCAGCATTTT. Its protein product is CASSGLGGQPQHF.

V is TRBV27 and J is TRBJ2-4; D call uncertain. CDR1 is MNHEY and CDR2 is SMNVEV in the germline V gene (reference sequence). The V and J ends lost 8 bases and 0 bases respectively, with 5 bases between them. This CDR3 has 12 amino acids. DNA of the CDR3: TGTGCCAGCCTCGGAGCCAAAAACATTCAGTACTTC. Protein sequence: CASLGAKNIQYF.

The chain employs TRBV7-2 and TRBJ1-2; maybe TRBD1 (5 bases). With 4 bases removed from V and 8 bases from J, the gap between germline ends came to 17 bases. From germline, CDR1 is SGHTA and CDR2 FQGNSA. This CDR3 comprises 14 residues. CDR3 sequence reads: CASSSGGGAEGYTF. In nucleotides, the CDR3 is TGTGCCAGCAGCTCCGGAGGAGGGGCAGAGGGCTACACCTTC. Filled out from reference TRBV7-2 and TRBJ1-2, the complete variable domain reads GAGVSQSPSNKVTEKGKDVELRCDPISGHTALYWYRQSLGQGLEFLIYFQGNSAPDKSGLPSDRFSAERTGGSVSTLTIQRTQQEDSAVYLCASSSGGGAEGYTFGSGTRLTVV.

The chain uses TRBV19 and TRBJ1-1; D might be TRBD1 (6 bases). The length of the CDR3 is 13 residues. CDR1 LNHDA and CDR2 SQIVND come from the germline V gene (reference sequence). The V and J ends lost 11 bases and 1 base respectively, with 14 bases between them. CDR3 sequence (DNA): TGTGCCTCGATACTACAGGGGAACACTGAAGCTTTCTTT. Its protein product is CASILQGNTEAFF.